These T cell receptor beta chains were read from a single sample in a study of blood T cell repertoires in COVID-19. Measured with immunoSEQ multiplex PCR; TCRdb has only the in-frame clones, and not every one. This repertoire shows some 89,000 clones, 65% to 85% found once; its top ten account for about 4.5%. Sequenced material: peripheral blood. These receptor sequences come from a man aged 60 to 69 with acute or convalescent COVID-19. The CDR3 runs from the conserved cysteine through the conserved F or W. The order of the fields is V gene, clone size, D gene, J gene, CDR3 protein, CDR3 DNA. A D gene is named only where the DNA matches it firmly. Not every row has a clone size; where given, it reads once, few, many or a size class.

TRBV6-5	.	TRBD1	TRBJ2-5	CASSYATGGLETQYF	TGTGCCAGCAGTTATGCGACAGGGGGCTTGGAGACCCAGTACTTC
TRBV3-1/TRBV3-2	.	TRBD2	TRBJ2-7	CASSHPTSIAGAWPGEQYF	TGTGCCAGCAGCCATCCCACATCTATAGCGGGAGCTTGGCCGGGCGAGCAGTACTTC
TRBV13	.	TRBD2	TRBJ2-5	CASSFWTSGSQETQYF	TGTGCCAGCAGCTTCTGGACTAGCGGTTCCCAAGAGACCCAGTACTTC
TRBV11-2	.	TRBD2	TRBJ2-3	CASSSGLAGTSTDTQYF	TGTGCCAGCAGCTCGGGACTAGCGGGGACTAGCACAGATACGCAGTATTTT
TRBV25-1	.	TRBD1	TRBJ1-3	CASSTTGGWNTIYF	TGTGCCAGCAGTACGACAGGGGGCTGGAACACCATATATTTT
TRBV6-2/TRBV6-3	.	.	TRBJ1-1	CASSRQGMNTEAFF	TGTGCCAGCAGTCGTCAGGGGATGAACACTGAAGCTTTCTTT
TRBV3-1/TRBV3-2	.	.	TRBJ1-2	CASSQGTQNYGYTF	TGTGCCAGCAGCCAAGGGACTCAGAACTATGGCTACACCTTC
TRBV7-2	.	TRBD1	TRBJ2-5	CASSFSTGGGQETQYF	TGTGCCAGCAGTTTCTCTACAGGGGGCGGGCAAGAGACCCAGTACTTC
TRBV24-1	.	.	TRBJ1-1	CATSDQGNTEAFF	TGTGCCACCAGTGATCAGGGAAACACTGAAGCTTTCTTT
TRBV19	.	.	TRBJ2-1	CASSIFRVGGHNEQFF	TGTGCCAGTAGTATCTTTAGGGTGGGGGGACACAATGAGCAGTTCTTC
TRBV3-1/TRBV3-2	.	.	TRBJ1-1	CARTDVGGTLLPGAFF	TGTGCCAGGACAGACGTGGGGGGGACTCTCCTCCCCGGGGCTTTCTTT
TRBV10-3	few	.	TRBJ1-2	CAIREGQNNYGYTF	TGTGCCATCAGGGAAGGACAGAATAACTATGGCTACACCTTC
TRBV6-5	.	TRBD2	TRBJ2-7	CASSRSGAYEQYF	TGTGCCAGCAGCCGTAGCGGGGCCTACGAGCAGTACTTC
TRBV3-1/TRBV3-2	.	.	TRBJ2-2	CASSQVGGGELFF	TGTGCCAGCAGCCAAGTCGGAGGCGGGGAGCTGTTTTTT
TRBV19	.	.	TRBJ1-3	CASSLSSSGNTIYF	TGTGCCAGTAGTCTTTCCAGCTCTGGAAACACCATATATTTT
TRBV4-3	.	TRBD1	TRBJ1-4	CASSQEGTGTNEKLFF	TGCGCCAGCAGCCAAGAGGGGACAGGGACTAATGAAAAACTGTTTTTT
TRBV5-1	.	TRBD2	TRBJ2-3	CASSLAGSTDTQYF	TGCGCCAGCAGCTTAGCGGGGAGCACAGATACGCAGTATTTT
TRBV6-6	.	.	TRBJ1-1	CASTIEGVEAFF	TGTGCCAGCACCATCGAGGGGGTTGAAGCTTTCTTT
TRBV6-5	.	.	TRBJ1-1	CASSYYRETEAFF	TGTGCCAGCAGTTATTACAGGGAGACTGAAGCTTTCTTT
TRBV28	.	.	TRBJ2-3	CASSGATDTQYF	TGTGCCAGCAGCGGAGCCACCGATACGCAGTATTTT
TRBV4-3	.	.	TRBJ1-2	CASSQDLAGGAYGYTF	TGCGCCAGCAGCCAAGATCTCGCCGGGGGGGCGTATGGCTACACCTTC
TRBV19	.	.	TRBJ2-1	CASSMATSSYNEQFF	TGTGCCAGTAGTATGGCCACCAGTTCCTACAATGAGCAGTTCTTC
TRBV5-3	.	.	TRBJ2-2	CARTGDRLTGELFF	TGTGCCAGAACCGGCGACAGACTCACCGGGGAGCTGTTTTTT
TRBV6-6	.	.	TRBJ1-2	CASSYAGFGGSYGYTF	TGTGCCAGCAGTTACGCGGGATTTGGGGGGTCCTATGGCTACACCTTC
TRBV28	.	.	TRBJ1-5	CASHLREHQPQHF	TGTGCCAGCCACCTGAGAGAACATCAGCCCCAGCATTTT
TRBV7-8	.	TRBD1	TRBJ1-5	CASSLGPGQGSNQPQHF	TGTGCCAGCAGCTTAGGTCCGGGACAGGGAAGCAATCAGCCCCAGCATTTT
TRBV6-5	once	TRBD1	TRBJ1-2	CASSFTRGREGGYTF	TGTGCCAGCAGTTTCACAAGGGGGCGCGAGGGTGGCTACACCTTC
TRBV19	.	.	TRBJ2-3	CASSISGSTDTQYF	TGTGCCAGTAGTATAAGCGGCAGCACAGATACGCAGTATTTT
TRBV7-9	.	.	TRBJ1-1	CASSTFRGWTEAFF	TGTGCCAGCAGCACCTTTCGGGGGTGGACTGAAGCTTTCTTT
TRBV14	.	TRBD1	TRBJ2-3	CASSHLRPSSGTGGFVDTQYF	TGTGCCAGCAGCCACCTAAGGCCTTCATCCGGGACAGGGGGCTTCGTAGATACGCAGTATTTT
TRBV2	.	TRBD2	TRBJ2-5	CASKKAGATQETQYF	TGTGCCAGCAAAAAAGCGGGAGCTACCCAAGAGACCCAGTACTTC
TRBV28	.	.	TRBJ2-7	CASSENSGNYEQYF	TGTGCCAGCAGTGAGAATTCAGGGAACTACGAGCAGTACTTC
TRBV27	.	.	TRBJ1-2	CASSPRGYGYTF	TGTGCCAGCAGTCCCCGGGGCTATGGCTACACCTTC
TRBV19	.	.	TRBJ1-2	CASRARRVWGYTF	TGTGCCAGTAGGGCCAGGAGGGTCTGGGGCTACACCTTC
TRBV15	.	TRBD1	TRBJ1-1	CATRDPGPGTGLGTEAFF	TGTGCCACCAGAGACCCGGGACCCGGGACAGGGCTAGGCACTGAAGCTTTCTTT
TRBV19	.	TRBD1	TRBJ2-2	CASMVLGDRLTGELFF	TGTGCCAGTATGGTGCTGGGGGACAGACTCACCGGGGAGCTGTTTTTT
TRBV7-9	.	TRBD1	TRBJ1-4	CASSFSWTGDGKLFF	TGTGCCAGCAGCTTCTCCTGGACAGGGGACGGAAAACTGTTTTTT